Sequencing of this T cell receptor beta chain was carried out in a study of cytomegalovirus exposure and HLA in healthy donors. Whole-study context: An earlier analysis found 120 million or so unique TCR beta sequences from approximately 170 million T cells.

About this clone: Its antigen remains unidentified.

The donors (healthy individuals) were bone marrow donors. Study observations and caveats: Highest at DRB1 and lowest at HLA-C, TCR association rates differed among HLA loci in a later analysis.

The PCR contained 60 Vbeta and 13 Jbeta primers. Clones were sequenced by immunoSEQ multiplex PCR, and TCRdb holds only the in-frame ones, with some missing. Of some 140,000 clones in the sample, 73% are singletons; the top ten hold over 1%. This CDR3 has 13 residues. V was shortened by 8 bases and J by 4 bases, with 14 bases between the two germline ends. CDR1 and CDR2 from the germline V gene are KGHSH and LQKENI. The receptor's source is a woman aged 35 to 49 in good health and CMV-seronegative. Sequenced input: PBMCs. The chain combines TRBV18 with TRBJ1-1; D is ambiguous. DNA for the CDR3: TGTGCCAGCAACAACGGACGGGGCACTGAAGCTTTCTTT. Translated, it gives CASNNGRGTEAFF. The entire variable domain, with the rest obtained from reference TRBV18 and TRBJ1-1, is as follows: NAGVMQNPRHLVRRRGQEARLRCSPMKGHSHVYWYRQLPEEGLKFMVYLQKENIIDESGMPKERFSAEFPKEGPSILRIQQVVRGDSAAYFCASNNGRGTEAFFGQGTRLTVV.